This T cell receptor (beta chain) was documented in a study of T cells in localized non-small cell lung cancer. General study findings and limits: Elevated circulating T cell density in blood was associated with longer overall survival. Adjacent lung held a median around 60 of the top 100 tumor clones. The tumor had only one region sequenced, so heterogeneity remains possible.

Only in-frame clones appear in the TCRdb table, and some are missing; sequencing was by immunoSEQ multiplex PCR. The data contain 20,000 or so clones, roughly nine tenths of them singletons. Concerning this clone itself: As yet, its antigen is unknown.

Germline loops: CDR1 MDHEN, CDR2 SYDVKM. J was trimmed by 5 bases and V by 9 bases; bases with no gene match: 11. The length of the CDR3 is 14 residues. The chain is built from TRBV28 and TRBJ2-7; 9 positions match TRBD2. The source is a woman aged 40-69 years with stage I lung adenocarcinoma. The sample in question was peripheral blood, obtained before any cancer treatment. The CDR3 nucleotides are TGTGCCAGTTCGCGTCTTAGCGGGAGAAACGAGCAGTACTTC. Encoded protein: CASSRLSGRNEQYF.